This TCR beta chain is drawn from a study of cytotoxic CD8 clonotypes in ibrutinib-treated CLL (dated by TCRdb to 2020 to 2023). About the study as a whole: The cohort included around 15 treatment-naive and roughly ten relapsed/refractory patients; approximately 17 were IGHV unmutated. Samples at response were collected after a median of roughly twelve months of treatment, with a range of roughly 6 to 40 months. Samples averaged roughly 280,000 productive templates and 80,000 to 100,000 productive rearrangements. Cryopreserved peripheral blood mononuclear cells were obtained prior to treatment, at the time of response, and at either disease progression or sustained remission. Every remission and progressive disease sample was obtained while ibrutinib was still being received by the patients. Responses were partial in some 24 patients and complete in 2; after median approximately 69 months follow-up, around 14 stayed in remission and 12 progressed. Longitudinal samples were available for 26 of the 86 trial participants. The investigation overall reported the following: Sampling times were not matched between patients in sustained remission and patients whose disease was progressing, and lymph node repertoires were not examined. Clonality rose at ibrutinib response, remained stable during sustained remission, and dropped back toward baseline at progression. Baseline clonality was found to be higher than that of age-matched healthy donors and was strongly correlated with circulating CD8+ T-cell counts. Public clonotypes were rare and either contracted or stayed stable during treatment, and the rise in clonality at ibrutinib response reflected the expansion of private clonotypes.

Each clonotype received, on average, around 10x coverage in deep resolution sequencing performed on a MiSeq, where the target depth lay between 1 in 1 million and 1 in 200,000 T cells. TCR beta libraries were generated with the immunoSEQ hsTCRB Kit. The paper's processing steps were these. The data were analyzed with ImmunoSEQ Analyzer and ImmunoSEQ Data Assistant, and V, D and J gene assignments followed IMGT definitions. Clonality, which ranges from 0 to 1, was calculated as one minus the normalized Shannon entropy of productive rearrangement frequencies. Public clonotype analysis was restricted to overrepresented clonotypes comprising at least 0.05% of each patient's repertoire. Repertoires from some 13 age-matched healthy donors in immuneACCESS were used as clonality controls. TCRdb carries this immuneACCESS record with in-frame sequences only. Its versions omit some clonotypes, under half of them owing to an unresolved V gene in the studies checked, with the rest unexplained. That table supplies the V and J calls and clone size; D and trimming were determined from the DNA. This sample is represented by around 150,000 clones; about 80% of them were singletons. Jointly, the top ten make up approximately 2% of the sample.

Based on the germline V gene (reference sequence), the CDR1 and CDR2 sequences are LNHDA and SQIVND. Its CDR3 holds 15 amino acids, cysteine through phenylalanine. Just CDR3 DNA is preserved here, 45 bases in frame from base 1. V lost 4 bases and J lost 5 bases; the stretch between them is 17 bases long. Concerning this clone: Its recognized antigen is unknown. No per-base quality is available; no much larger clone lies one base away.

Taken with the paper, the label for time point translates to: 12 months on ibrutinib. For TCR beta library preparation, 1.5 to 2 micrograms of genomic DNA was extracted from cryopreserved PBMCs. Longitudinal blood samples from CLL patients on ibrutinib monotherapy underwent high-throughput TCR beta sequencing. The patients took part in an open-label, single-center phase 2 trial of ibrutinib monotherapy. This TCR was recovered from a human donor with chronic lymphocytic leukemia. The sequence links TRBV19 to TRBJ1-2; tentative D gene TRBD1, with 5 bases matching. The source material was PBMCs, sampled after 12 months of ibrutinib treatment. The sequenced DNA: TGTGCCAGTAGTAGTCCCGGGACGGGGATATATGGCTACACCTTC. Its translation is CASSSPGTGIYGYTF.